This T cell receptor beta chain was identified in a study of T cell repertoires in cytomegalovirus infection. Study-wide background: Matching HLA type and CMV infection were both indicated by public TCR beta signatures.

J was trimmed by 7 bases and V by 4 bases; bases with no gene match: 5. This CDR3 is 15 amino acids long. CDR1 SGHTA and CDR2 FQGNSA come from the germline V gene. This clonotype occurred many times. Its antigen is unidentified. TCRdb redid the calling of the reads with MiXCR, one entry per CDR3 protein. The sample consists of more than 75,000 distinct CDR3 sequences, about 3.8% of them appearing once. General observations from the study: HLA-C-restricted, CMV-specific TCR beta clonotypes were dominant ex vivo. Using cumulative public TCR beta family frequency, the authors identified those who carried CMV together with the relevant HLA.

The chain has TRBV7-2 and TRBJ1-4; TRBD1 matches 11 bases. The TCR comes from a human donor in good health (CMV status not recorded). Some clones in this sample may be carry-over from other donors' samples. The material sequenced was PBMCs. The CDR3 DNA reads TGTGCCAGCAGCTCCTCCGGGACAGGGGGTGAAAAACTGTTTTTT. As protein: CASSSSGTGGEKLFF.